These 25 T cell receptor beta chains were all obtained from the same sample, sequenced in a study of T-cell reconstitution after alpha-beta-depleted transplantation in children. This sample's TCRbeta library carried unique molecular identifier barcodes. TCRdb itself ran the PCR reads through MiXCR, one entry per CDR3 protein. The table records 250,000 to 400,000 distinct CDR3 sequences, roughly 25% of them present only once. Sequenced here: PBMCs, mostly from graft donor cells, sampled 180 days after TCRalphabeta/CD19-depleted stem cell transplant. The receptors were gathered from a male patient aged 10 to 17 who had a stem cell transplant for acute lymphoblastic leukemia, so the T cells may come from the graft donor.

V is TRBV6-2 or TRBV6-3 and J is TRBJ2-7; 10 bases line up with TRBD2. The CDR3 length is 12 residues. The V gene end was trimmed by 10 bases and the J gene end by 4 bases; junction bases not matched to a gene: 4. Germline CDR1 MNHEY, CDR2 SVGEGT. The CDR3 spells CATRGLAYEQYF. The CDR3 DNA is TGTGCCACCCGGGGACTAGCGTACGAGCAGTACTTC.

This clonotype was picked up a small number of times. CDR3 nucleotides: TGCAGCGTTTTCGTCCGACACAGGGACCACGAGCAGTACTTC. As protein: CSVFVRHRDHEQYF. The genes are TRBV29-1 and TRBJ2-7, with D maybe TRBD1 (6 bases). CDR1 and CDR2 (germline): SQVTM, ANQGSEA. Trimming stripped 5 bases from V and 5 bases from J, with 19 bases between. This CDR3 has 14 residues.

The rearrangement joins TRBV4-2 to TRBJ2-7; possibly TRBD2 for D (5 bases). CDR3 length equals 16 residues. The V and J ends lost 2 bases and 0 bases respectively, with 14 bases between them. From germline, CDR1 is LGHNA and CDR2 YNFKEQ. The CDR3 nucleotides read TGTGCCAGCAGCCAACTCCTAGCATCGAGCTCCTACGAGCAGTACTTC. It codes for CASSQLLASSSYEQYF.

This clonotype was observed a few times. V gene TRBV7-8 combines with J gene TRBJ2-7; D is possibly TRBD1 (6 bases). Trimming took off 2 bases at V and 4 bases at J, with 9 bases between the two ends. The CDR3 length is 13 residues. Looked up from germline, CDR1 is SGHVS and CDR2 is FQNEAQ. The CDR3 DNA reads TGTGCCAGCAGCTTATTTGGACAGTACGAGCAGTACTTC. Amino acids: CASSLFGQYEQYF. The variable domain in full, completed from reference TRBV7-8 and TRBJ2-7, reads GAGVSQSPRYKVAKRGQDVALRCDPISGHVSLFWYQQALGQGPEFLTYFQNEAQLDKSGLPSDRFFAERPEGSVSTLKIQRTQQEDSAVYLCASSLFGQYEQYFGPGTRLTVT.

This clonotype was detected only a few times. The J gene is TRBJ2-5, the V gene TRBV29-1; perhaps TRBD2 as D (6 bases). Trimming cost V 0 bases and J 3 bases, with 8 bases left between them. In germline, CDR1 is SQVTM, CDR2 ANQGSEA. The CDR3 runs to 13 residues. The CDR3 sequence: CSVEDSGEETQYF. The CDR3, as DNA: TGCAGCGTTGAAGATTCGGGGGAAGAGACCCAGTACTTC.

This chain links TRBV6-5 with TRBJ1-1; weak D call: TRBD1 (5 bases). V was shortened by 0 bases and J by 2 bases, with 22 bases between the two germline ends. Germline CDR1 reads MNHEY; CDR2 reads SVGAGI. The CDR3 totals 19 residues. The CDR3 DNA is TGTGCCAGCAGTTACTCGGCCAGAGGAAGGGGCCTTATCAACACTGAAGCTTTCTTT. Translating gives CASSYSARGRGLINTEAFF.

In its sample, this clonotype was seen a few times. The chain uses TRBV5-1 and TRBJ2-7; D remains ambiguous. The CDR3 totals 13 residues. Looked up from germline, CDR1 is SGHRS and CDR2 is YFSETQ. Trimming took 2 bases from V and 3 from J, leaving 9 bases between them. CDR3 sequence (DNA): TGCGCCAGCAGCTTCGACCGATACTACGAGCAGTACTTC. Amino acid sequence: CASSFDRYYEQYF.

The chain carries TRBV7-9 and TRBJ2-1; unclear D gene. This CDR3 contains 16 residues. The germline gives CDR1 SEHNR, CDR2 FQNEAQ (reference sequence). The V end lost 4 bases, the J end lost 5 bases, and 18 bases lay between the germline ends. The CDR3 region is CASSWAIGGQNNEQFF. As DNA, the CDR3 is TGTGCCAGCAGCTGGGCCATTGGTGGGCAGAACAATGAGCAGTTCTTC.

A few counts support this clonotype. The J gene is TRBJ2-2, the V gene TRBV5-1; no clear D. The V end lost 6 bases, the J end lost 3 bases, and 9 bases lay between the germline ends. Germline CDR1 and CDR2: SGHRS and YFSETQ. CDR3 length: 13 residues. The CDR3: CASTEFDTGELFF. The DNA of the CDR3 is TGCGCCAGCACGGAGTTTGACACCGGGGAGCTGTTTTTT.

The chain is built from TRBV25-1 and TRBJ2-3; D unclear. CDR1 and CDR2 (germline): MGHDK, SYGVNS. V was trimmed by 6 bases and J by 0 bases, leaving 10 bases between them. The CDR3 is 14 residues long. CDR3 residues: CASRNSASTDTQYF. DNA of the CDR3: TGTGCCAGCAGAAACAGCGCTAGCACAGATACGCAGTATTTT. Filled out from reference TRBV25-1 and TRBJ2-3, the complete variable domain reads EADIYQTPRYLVIGTGKKITLECSQTMGHDKMYWYQQDPGMELHLIHYSYGVNSTEKGDLSSESTVSRIRTEHFPLTLESARPSHTSQYLCASRNSASTDTQYFGPGTRLTVL.

The chain employs TRBV4-1 and TRBJ2-1; 9 bases align to TRBD2. Germline-derived CDR1 and CDR2 are MGHRA and YSYEKL. J was trimmed by 7 bases and V by 0 bases; bases with no gene match: 13. The CDR3 loop spans 18 amino acids. The CDR3 here is CASSQEGGPGLASNEQFF. CDR3 DNA sequence: TGCGCCAGCAGCCAAGAGGGAGGGCCGGGACTAGCATCAAATGAGCAGTTCTTC.

In nucleotides, the CDR3 is TGTGCCAGCACGGGGGACCATCAGCCCCAGCATTTT. Amino acids: CASTGDHQPQHF. V is TRBV6-5 and J is TRBJ1-5; perhaps TRBD1 as D (5 bases). There are 12 residues in the CDR3. Trimming cost V 7 bases and J 5 bases, with 9 bases left between them. The germline V gene has CDR1 MNHEY and CDR2 SVGAGI.

V usage is TRBV9 and J usage is TRBJ2-7; D remains unclear. The CDR3 length is 12 residues. The V end was cut by 2 bases, the J end by 5 bases, with 8 bases between. Per germline, CDR1 SGDLS and CDR2 YYNGEE. CDR3 sequence: CASSVGYDEQYF. The CDR3 DNA reads as TGTGCCAGCAGCGTTGGGTACGACGAGCAGTACTTC.

The V and J genes are TRBV14 and TRBJ2-5; 14 positions agree with TRBD2. CDR3 size: 18 residues. After removal of 4 bases from V and 4 bases from J, the junction contained 11 bases not matched to a gene. Looked up from germline, CDR1 is SGHDN and CDR2 is FVKESK. CDR3 nucleotides: TGTGCCAGCAGCCCCTGGACTAGCGGGAGGACCCTCGGAGAGACCCAGTACTTC. Translation gives CASSPWTSGRTLGETQYF.

The genes are TRBV15 and TRBJ2-5; D possibly corresponds to TRBD2 (5 bases). V was trimmed by 0 bases and J by 2 bases, leaving 7 bases between them. The CDR3 is made up of 14 amino acids. Germline values: CDR1 LNHNV, CDR2 YYDKDF (reference sequence). The CDR3 nucleotides read TGTGCCACCAGCAGAGACGGGGTACAAGAGACCCAGTACTTC. This translates into CATSRDGVQETQYF.

The V and J genes are TRBV24-1 and TRBJ2-2, with D uncertain. Per germline, CDR1 KGHDR and CDR2 SFDVKD. The CDR3 is made up of 13 amino acids. The V and J ends lost 9 bases and 2 bases respectively, with 9 bases between them. The CDR3 sequence: CATHDSNTGELFF. In DNA form, the CDR3 reads TGTGCCACCCATGACTCCAACACCGGGGAGCTGTTTTTT.

J is TRBJ2-5 and V is TRBV4-1; no clear D gene. This CDR3 contains 13 residues. Germline CDR1 reads MGHRA; CDR2 reads YSYEKL. The ends were cut back, 6 bases at V and 1 base at J, with 9 bases in the middle. The CDR3 coding sequence is TGCGCCAGCAGTTCGCAGATCCAAGAGACCCAGTACTTC. It specifies CASSSQIQETQYF.

This clonotype was seen only a few times. This chain links TRBV24-1 with TRBJ2-5, with 9 bases that match TRBD2. With 1 base clipped from V and 1 base from J, the junction kept 3 bases outside the gene matches. Germline V gene lookup returns CDR1 KGHDR and CDR2 SFDVKD. The length of the CDR3 is 16 residues. The CDR3 region has the DNA TGTGCCACCAGTGATTTTAGGCGGGAGGGCCAAGAGACCCAGTACTTC. It yields the protein CATSDFRREGQETQYF.

The J gene is TRBJ2-3, the V gene TRBV6-5; D unresolved. Trimming removed 2 bases from V and 2 bases from J, with 11 bases in between. This CDR3 is 15 amino acids long. CDR1 MNHEY and CDR2 SVGAGI come from the germline V gene. The CDR3 bases are TGTGCCAGCAGTTACAACAGTTTAAACACAGATACGCAGTATTTT. Protein: CASSYNSLNTDTQYF.

This clonotype has only a few counts. The chain joins TRBV10-3 to TRBJ2-7; no clear D. Deletions cut 1 base from V and 6 bases from J, with 7 bases between. Germline CDR1 is ENHRY and CDR2 is SYGVKD. The CDR3 contains 12 residues. The CDR3 spells CAISEWGGEQYF. CDR3 in DNA: TGTGCCATCAGTGAGTGGGGTGGCGAGCAGTACTTC.

This clonotype was recorded only once. The genes are TRBV11-2 and TRBJ2-1, with D perhaps TRBD2 (6 bases). The germline CDR1 and CDR2 sequences are SGHAT and FQNNGV. Trimming shortened V by 2 bases and J by 4 bases, and 24 bases separated the two germline ends. CDR3 length: 19 residues. The CDR3 coding sequence is TGTGCCAGCAGCTTACAGGGCACTATGCGGAGGGCCAGATACAATGAGCAGTTCTTC. Translation: CASSLQGTMRRARYNEQFF.

The chain links TRBV27 to TRBJ2-1, with TRBD2 identical over 8 bases. Trimming took 1 base from V and 11 from J; bases not matched to a gene: 7. The CDR3 covers 14 residues. Germline V gives CDR1 MNHEY, CDR2 SMNVEV (reference sequence). The CDR3 region is CASSLLGLEHKQFF. CDR3 bases: TGTGCCAGCAGTTTATTGGGACTAGAACACAAGCAGTTCTTC.

The chain combines TRBV7-8 with TRBJ2-3; no reliable D call. Germline V CDR1 and CDR2: SGHVS, FQNEAQ. V was clipped by 1 base and J by 7 bases, with 6 bases between them. This CDR3 is built from 12 residues. In DNA, the CDR3 is TGTGCCAGCAGCTTAGGACCGAATACGCAGTATTTT. It encodes CASSLGPNTQYF.

This clonotype showed up just a few times. The genes are TRBV30 and TRBJ1-5; TRBD1 matches 9 bases. Trimming at V came to 1 base and at J to 4 bases, leaving 5 bases not matched to a gene. Germline CDR1 GTSNPN, CDR2 SVGIG (reference sequence). This CDR3 region has 15 residues. As DNA, the CDR3 is TGTGCCTGGAGTGGTGGACAGGGGCCAAATCAGCCCCAGCATTTT. Its translation: CAWSGGQGPNQPQHF.

This clonotype has just a few counts. The CDR3, as DNA: TGTGCCAGCAGCCAAGTGATAGTCACCGGGGAGCTGTTTTTT. It yields the protein CASSQVIVTGELFF. This chain connects TRBV14 to TRBJ2-2; D is uncertain. The germline CDR1 and CDR2 sequences are SGHDN and FVKESK. The CDR3 is 14 residues long. The ends were cut back, 1 base at V and 4 bases at J, with 7 bases in the middle. The whole variable domain, filled in from reference TRBV14 and TRBJ2-2, reads EAGVTQFPSHSVIEKGQTVTLRCDPISGHDNLYWYRRVMGKEIKFLLHFVKESKQDESGMPNNRFLAERTGGTYSTLKVQPAELEDSGVYFCASSQVIVTGELFFGEGSRLTVL.